These T cell receptor beta chains were read from a single sample in a study of T cells in Graves' hyperthyroidism and ophthalmopathy. TCRdb used MiXCR to reprocess the multiplex PCR reads, holding one entry per CDR3 protein. The sample carries 350,000 or so distinct CDR3 sequences, 15% to 20% recorded once. Sequences were obtained from blood. Receptor source: a woman in her thirties or forties with Graves' ophthalmopathy. Each CDR3 is given with its conserved first and last residue. D genes are given only for firm matches. The size field is filled for only some rows; it gives once, few, many or a size class.

length: 12
D: .
size: many
V: TRBV29-1
J: TRBJ1-1
CDR3: CSVVKMNTEAFF
DNA: TGCAGCGTTGTGAAGATGAACACTGAAGCTTTCTTT

length: 13
D: TRBD2
size: .
V: TRBV7-9
J: TRBJ2-7
CDR3: CASSDSTSGEQYF
DNA: TGTGCCAGCAGCGATTCTACTAGCGGCGAGCAGTACTTC

length: 16
D: .
size: many
V: TRBV4-2
J: TRBJ2-2
CDR3: CASSQDTDSRTGELFF
DNA: TGTGCCAGCAGCCAAGATACCGACTCCAGGACCGGGGAGCTGTTTTTT

length: 16
D: TRBD2
size: many
V: TRBV25-1
J: TRBJ2-5
CDR3: CASSELADLAQETQYF
DNA: TGTGCCAGCAGTGAGCTAGCGGACCTAGCTCAAGAGACCCAGTACTTC

length: 13
D: .
size: many
V: TRBV24-1
J: TRBJ2-1
CDR3: CATAAQVTGEQFF
DNA: TGTGCCACCGCCGCCCAGGTCACGGGTGAGCAGTTCTTC

length: 14
D: .
size: many
V: TRBV30
J: TRBJ1-2
CDR3: CAWRGDDIDYGYTF
DNA: TGTGCCTGGAGAGGGGACGACATAGACTATGGCTACACCTTC

length: 13
D: .
size: many
V: TRBV19
J: TRBJ2-2
CDR3: CATQGQNTGELFF
DNA: TGTGCCACCCAAGGACAGAACACCGGGGAGCTGTTTTTT

length: 14
D: .
size: many
V: TRBV9
J: TRBJ2-7
CDR3: CASSVAGFSYEQYF
DNA: TGTGCCAGCAGCGTAGCTGGATTTTCCTACGAGCAGTACTTC

length: 14
D: .
size: many
V: TRBV19
J: TRBJ2-7
CDR3: CASRSPGRTYEQYF
DNA: TGTGCCAGTAGATCTCCCGGCAGGACCTACGAGCAGTACTTC

length: 17
D: TRBD2
size: few
V: TRBV4-2
J: TRBJ2-5
CDR3: CASSQVMTSGSGETQYF
DNA: TGTGCCAGCAGCCAAGTTATGACTAGCGGGAGTGGGGAGACCCAGTACTTC

length: 17
D: .
size: many
V: TRBV7-3
J: TRBJ2-2
CDR3: CASSLLVGQINTGELFF
DNA: TGTGCCAGCAGCTTGCTAGTAGGACAGATAAACACCGGGGAGCTGTTTTTT

length: 15
D: .
size: many
V: TRBV27
J: TRBJ2-7
CDR3: CASSFLASRYYEQYF
DNA: TGTGCCAGCAGTTTCTTGGCTAGCCGATACTACGAGCAGTACTTC

length: 14
D: .
size: many
V: TRBV11-2
J: TRBJ2-2
CDR3: CASSLDGQFGELFF
DNA: TGTGCCAGCAGCTTAGATGGACAATTCGGGGAGCTGTTTTTT

length: 11
D: .
size: many
V: TRBV28
J: TRBJ1-1
CDR3: CASRSISEAFF
DNA: TGTGCCAGCAGGTCGATATCTGAAGCTTTCTTT

length: 17
D: .
size: many
V: TRBV12-3/TRBV12-4
J: TRBJ1-2
CDR3: CASSPPNLWQGMYGYTF
DNA: TGTGCCAGCAGTCCCCCAAACCTTTGGCAGGGAATGTATGGCTACACCTTC

length: 19
D: .
size: many
V: TRBV28
J: TRBJ2-2
CDR3: CASSLFGLDKVESTGELFF
DNA: TGTGCCAGCAGTTTATTCGGGCTAGATAAAGTGGAGAGCACCGGGGAGCTGTTTTTT

length: 15
D: TRBD1
size: .
V: TRBV12-3/TRBV12-4
J: TRBJ2-7
CDR3: CASSLGTGGNYEQYF
DNA: TGTGCCAGCAGTTTGGGGACAGGGGGGAACTACGAGCAGTACTTC

length: 19
D: TRBD1
size: many
V: TRBV3-1
J: TRBJ2-7
CDR3: CASSQGLVLPGQGSYEQYF
DNA: TGTGCCAGCAGCCAAGGTTTAGTATTACCGGGACAGGGTTCCTACGAGCAGTACTTC

length: 11
D: .
size: many
V: TRBV12-3/TRBV12-4
J: TRBJ1-1
CDR3: CASSVFTEAFF
DNA: TGTGCCAGCAGTGTTTTCACTGAAGCTTTCTTT

length: 15
D: .
size: many
V: TRBV4-3
J: TRBJ2-7
CDR3: CASSQDRSASYEQYF
DNA: TGCGCCAGCAGCCAAGATCGTAGCGCCTCCTACGAGCAGTACTTC

length: 17
D: .
size: many
V: TRBV7-3
J: TRBJ2-6
CDR3: CASSLRAGVSGANVLTF
DNA: TGTGCCAGCAGCTTAAGGGCAGGGGTTAGTGGGGCCAACGTCCTGACTTTC

length: 13
D: .
size: many
V: TRBV7-3
J: TRBJ1-1
CDR3: CASTKVGGTEAFF
DNA: TGTGCCAGCACAAAGGTGGGGGGCACTGAAGCTTTCTTT

length: 13
D: .
size: few
V: TRBV30
J: TRBJ2-4
CDR3: CAWSFGGGNIQYF
DNA: TGTGCCTGGAGTTTCGGGGGAGGAAACATTCAGTACTTC

length: 13
D: TRBD1
size: few
V: TRBV6-1
J: TRBJ2-7
CDR3: CASIPGTGTEQYF
DNA: TGTGCCAGTATACCCGGGACAGGGACCGAGCAGTACTTC

length: 14
D: .
size: many
V: TRBV12-3/TRBV12-4
J: TRBJ2-5
CDR3: CASSRLEGKETQYF
DNA: TGTGCCAGCAGCCGTCTAGAGGGCAAGGAGACCCAGTACTTC

length: 16
D: TRBD2
size: few
V: TRBV11-2
J: TRBJ2-5
CDR3: CASSQGTSGREEAQYF
DNA: TGTGCCAGCAGCCAAGGGACTAGCGGGAGAGAAGAGGCCCAGTACTTC

length: 16
D: .
size: many
V: TRBV14
J: TRBJ1-1
CDR3: CASSPGRRIMNTEAFF
DNA: TGTGCCAGCAGCCCTGGACGACGTATTATGAACACTGAAGCTTTCTTT

length: 11
D: TRBD1
size: many
V: TRBV20-1
J: TRBJ2-7
CDR3: CSADRGGEQYF
DNA: TGCAGTGCTGACAGGGGTGGGGAGCAGTACTTC

length: 13
D: .
size: many
V: TRBV12-3/TRBV12-4
J: TRBJ1-2
CDR3: CASSLMGVAIYTF
DNA: TGTGCCAGCAGTTTAATGGGTGTTGCGATCTACACCTTC

length: 14
D: .
size: many
V: TRBV2
J: TRBJ2-2
CDR3: CASSVDGRGGELFF
DNA: TGTGCCAGCAGTGTAGATGGGCGTGGCGGGGAGCTGTTTTTT

length: 21
D: TRBD2
size: many
V: TRBV6-5
J: TRBJ2-7
CDR3: CASSFWRGTSGSSKSSYEQYF
DNA: TGTGCCAGCAGTTTCTGGCGAGGAACTAGCGGGAGTTCGAAAAGCTCCTACGAGCAGTACTTC

length: 16
D: TRBD1
size: .
V: TRBV4-1
J: TRBJ1-1
CDR3: CASSHALTGTNTEAFF
DNA: TGCGCCAGCAGCCACGCATTGACAGGGACTAACACTGAAGCTTTCTTT

length: 14
D: TRBD1
size: .
V: TRBV28
J: TRBJ2-5
CDR3: CASSLWDRGETQYF
DNA: TGTGCCAGCAGTTTATGGGACAGGGGGGAGACCCAGTACTTC

length: 12
D: TRBD1
size: .
V: TRBV6-1
J: TRBJ1-1
CDR3: CASSPRTGTAFF
DNA: TGTGCCAGCAGTCCGAGGACAGGGACAGCTTTCTTT

length: 13
D: .
size: many
V: TRBV7-8
J: TRBJ2-7
CDR3: CASSPRTAYEQYF
DNA: TGTGCCAGCAGCCCACGGACAGCCTACGAGCAGTACTTC

length: 12
D: .
size: many
V: TRBV20-1
J: TRBJ2-7
CDR3: CSARGWGIEQYF
DNA: TGCAGTGCTAGAGGATGGGGAATCGAGCAGTACTTC

length: 16
D: TRBD2
size: .
V: TRBV6-4
J: TRBJ2-2
CDR3: CASRTSGRADTGELFF
DNA: TGTGCCAGCAGGACTAGCGGGAGGGCGGACACCGGGGAGCTGTTTTTT

length: 15
D: TRBD1
size: many
V: TRBV28
J: TRBJ2-5
CDR3: CASSPRTGGRETQYF
DNA: TGTGCCAGCAGTCCCCGGACAGGGGGCAGGGAGACCCAGTACTTC

length: 18
D: TRBD2
size: .
V: TRBV5-1
J: TRBJ2-7
CDR3: CASSPGGSGGLNSYEQYF
DNA: TGCGCCAGCAGCCCCGGTGGTAGCGGGGGACTCAACTCCTACGAGCAGTACTTC

length: 16
D: TRBD2
size: .
V: TRBV11-2
J: TRBJ2-7
CDR3: CASSRQAGGAASEQYF
DNA: TGTGCCAGCAGCCGCCAAGCGGGGGGGGCCGCGAGCGAGCAGTACTTC

length: 18
D: TRBD2
size: many
V: TRBV7-2
J: TRBJ2-7
CDR3: CASSLGRGLAGKNYEQYF
DNA: TGTGCCAGCAGCTTAGGGAGGGGACTAGCGGGGAAAAACTACGAGCAGTACTTC